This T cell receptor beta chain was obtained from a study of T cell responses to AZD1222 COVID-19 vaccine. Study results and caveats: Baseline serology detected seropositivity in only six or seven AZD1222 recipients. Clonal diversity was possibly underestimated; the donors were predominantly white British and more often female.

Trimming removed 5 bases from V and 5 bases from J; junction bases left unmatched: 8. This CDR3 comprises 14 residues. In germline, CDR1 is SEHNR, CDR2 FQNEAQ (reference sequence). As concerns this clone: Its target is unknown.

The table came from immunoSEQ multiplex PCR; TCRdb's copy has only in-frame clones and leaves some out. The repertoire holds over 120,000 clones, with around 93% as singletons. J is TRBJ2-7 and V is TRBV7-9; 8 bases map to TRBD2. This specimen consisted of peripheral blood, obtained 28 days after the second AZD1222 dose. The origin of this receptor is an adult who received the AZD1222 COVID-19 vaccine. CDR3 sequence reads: CASSPGLDWDEQYF. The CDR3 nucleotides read TGTGCCAGCAGCCCGGGACTAGATTGGGACGAGCAGTACTTC.